This TCR beta chain was captured by sequencing in a study of a mutant IDH1 vaccine in newly diagnosed glioma. Data came from immunoSEQ multiplex PCR; TCRdb stores just in-frame clones and leaves some out. This table has over 20,000 clones, 90% to 95% appearing once. Specified time point: baseline, week 1 (first vaccination visit). Treatment described: pre-vaccination baseline after standard-of-care therapy. The specimen was PBMCs, collected from a glioma patient treated with radiotherapy, temozolomide or both. This sequence was found in a man aged 25 to 40 with glioma.

CDR3 DNA sequence: TGTGCCAGCAGCACGCCGGGACTAGCGGGAGGGGAGCAGTTCTTC. As protein: CASSTPGLAGGEQFF. This chain joins TRBV6-5 and TRBJ2-1, with 16 bases fitting TRBD2. Looked up from germline, CDR1 is MNHEY and CDR2 is SVGAGI. The CDR3 spans 15 residues. The V and J ends lost 6 bases and 10 bases, in that order; junction bases with no gene match: 6.